The sequence of this T cell receptor beta chain was determined in a study of cytomegalovirus exposure and HLA in healthy donors. The CDR3 has 16 amino acids. The V and J ends lost 0 bases and 5 bases respectively, with 15 bases between them. CDR1 and CDR2 (germline): SGHDT, YYEEEE. This clone appeared a single time. The PCR made use of 60 Vbeta and 13 Jbeta primers. The data were produced by immunoSEQ multiplex PCR, yet TCRdb's version contains in-frame clones alone and is incomplete. The sample includes about 130,000 clones, 75% to 90% of them seen just once. This TCR came from a woman in her twenties or thirties in good health and CMV-seropositive. V usage is TRBV5-6 and J usage is TRBJ2-1; a weak D match, TRBD2 (6 bases). The material sequenced was PBMCs. CDR3 in amino acids: CASSLGAGTADNEQFF. The CDR3 nucleotides read TGTGCCAGCAGCTTGGGGGCCGGGACTGCCGACAATGAGCAGTTCTTC.